This T cell receptor (beta chain) was identified in a study of T cells after yellow fever vaccination (dated by TCRdb to between 2018 and 2020). Broadly, across the study: Libraries from fractions with low cell numbers were prepared with the SMART-Seq v4 Ultra Low Input RNA kit. Bulk TCR alpha and beta repertoires were sequenced longitudinally to track T-cell clones before and after primary and booster YFV17D yellow fever vaccination. Blood samples were taken at several timepoints before and after primary and secondary immunization, and bulk PBMC replicates and cell subsets were isolated. Two healthy male donors, one aged 18 to 30 and one aged 30 to 39 years, were included in the cohort. The full study reports these points: A small fraction of clonotypes showed up in both the CD4 and CD8 compartments, probably as a result of convergent recombination. Compared with the primary T-cell response, the secondary T-cell response was faster but weaker, reaching its peak on day 5 rather than on day 15. Most clones expanded after primary vaccination were re-detected after the booster (about 96% of CD4 and 88% of CD8), suggesting broad memory maintenance. Computational filtering was needed because FACS-sorted repertoires could contain abundant contaminating clonotypes from the bulk population. The study included only a couple of donors, which limits how far the findings can be generalized.

This clonotype was detected ten times or more. Its antigen remains unidentified. It has no much larger one-base neighbor in the sample; base qualities were not kept. Synthesis of TCR cDNA relied on 5'RACE template switching, a step that introduced a universal primer site along with unique molecular identifiers. cDNA synthesis was primed from both the TCR alpha and TCR beta constant segments. Library amplification involved two PCR steps, and the second step added sample barcodes and sequencing adapters. Libraries were sequenced on Illumina HiSeq 2500 (2x100 bp) or NovaSeq (2x150 bp). The study's processing was this. MIGEC handled demultiplexing of reads and collapsing into UMI consensus sequences, while MiXCR performed V(D)J alignment. Vaccine-responding clonotypes were identified with edgeR using replicate PBMC samples, with FDR below 0.01 and a log2 fold change above 5 up to day 15 being required. CD4 or CD8 identity was assigned to each bulk clonotype according to whether the clonotype was present at higher abundance in the sequenced CD4 repertoire or the sequenced CD8 repertoire. TCRdb passed the public sequencing reads through fastp at Q25 and MiXCR, retaining productive beta sequences. Rows matching on CDR3 protein sequence are summarized as one entry with the most common DNA and genes. TCRdb, not the authors, supplied the V and J calls. Counted in this sample were 70,000 or so distinct CDR3 sequences; 5.9% of them appeared once. The ten largest clones represent under 2.5% of the sample.

Taken with the paper, the label for treatment or condition translates to: live attenuated yellow fever vaccine strain. A standard Ficoll-Paque protocol was used to isolate PBMCs from peripheral blood. Dynabeads CD4 and CD8 positive selection kits were used to isolate CD4 and CD8 T-cell fractions. TriZol was used to extract RNA from bulk PBMCs, from CD4 and CD8 fractions, and from dextramer-positive and dextramer-negative fractions. CDR1 and CDR2, looked up from the germline V gene, are SGHTA and FQGNSA. Between the V and J ends, shortened by 5 bases and 7 bases respectively, the junction contains 20 bases. Spanning cysteine to phenylalanine, the CDR3 consists of 15 amino acids. CDR3 DNA is the only sequence kept; it has 45 bases, read in frame from the first base.

The sequence was obtained from a man between 18 and 29 years old who received the YFV17D yellow fever vaccine. The sequencing here drew on CD4+ T cells sorted from PBMCs, taken roughly 15 days after the first yellow fever vaccination. In this chain, TRBV7-2 is recombined with TRBJ1-2, with no confident D gene call. The DNA sequence follows: TGTGCCAGCAGCCAAGAAGCTGGTTTGGGCGGTGGCTACACCTTC. It codes for CASSQEAGLGGGYTF.